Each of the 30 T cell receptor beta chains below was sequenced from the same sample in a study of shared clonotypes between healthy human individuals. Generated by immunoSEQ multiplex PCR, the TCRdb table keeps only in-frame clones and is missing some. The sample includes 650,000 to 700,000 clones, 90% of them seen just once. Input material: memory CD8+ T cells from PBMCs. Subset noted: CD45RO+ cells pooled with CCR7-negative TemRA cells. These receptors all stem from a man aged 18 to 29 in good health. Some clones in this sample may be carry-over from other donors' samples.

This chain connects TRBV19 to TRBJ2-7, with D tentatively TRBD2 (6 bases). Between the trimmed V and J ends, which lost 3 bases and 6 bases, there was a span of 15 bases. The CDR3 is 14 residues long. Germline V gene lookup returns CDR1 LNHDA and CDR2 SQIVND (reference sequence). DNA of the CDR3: TGTGCCAGTAGTATCACGGGGCGGGGCGGCGAGCAGTACTTC. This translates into CASSITGRGGEQYF. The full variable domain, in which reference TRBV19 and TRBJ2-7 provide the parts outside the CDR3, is DGGITQSPKYLFRKEGQNVTLSCEQNLNHDAMYWYRQDPGQGLRLIYYSQIVNDFQKGDIAEGYSVSREKKESFPLTVTSAQKNPTAFYLCASSITGRGGEQYFGPGTRLTVT.

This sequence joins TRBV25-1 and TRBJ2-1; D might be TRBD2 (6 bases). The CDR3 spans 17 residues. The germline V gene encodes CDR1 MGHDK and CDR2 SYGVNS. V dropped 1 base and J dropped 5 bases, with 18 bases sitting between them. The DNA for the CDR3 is TGTGCCAGCAGTGAATCGGGGGTCGCCCCCCGCCACAATGAGCAGTTCTTC. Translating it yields CASSESGVAPRHNEQFF. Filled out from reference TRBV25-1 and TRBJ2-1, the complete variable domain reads EADIYQTPRYLVIGTGKKITLECSQTMGHDKMYWYQQDPGMELHLIHYSYGVNSTEKGDLSSESTVSRIRTEHFPLTLESARPSHTSQYLCASSESGVAPRHNEQFFGPGTRLTVL.

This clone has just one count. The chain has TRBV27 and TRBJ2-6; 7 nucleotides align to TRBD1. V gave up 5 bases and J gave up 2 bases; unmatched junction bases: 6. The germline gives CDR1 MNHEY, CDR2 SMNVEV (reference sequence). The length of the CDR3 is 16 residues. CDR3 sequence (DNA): TGTGCCAGCAGTCTCGACAGGGACACTGGGGCCAACGTCCTGACTTTC. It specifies CASSLDRDTGANVLTF.

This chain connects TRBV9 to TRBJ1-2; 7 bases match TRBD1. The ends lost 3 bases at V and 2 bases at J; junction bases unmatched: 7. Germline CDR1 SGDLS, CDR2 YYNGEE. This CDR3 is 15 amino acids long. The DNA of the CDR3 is TGTGCCAGCAGCGAAACCGGGACAGTGAACTATGGCTACACCTTC. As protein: CASSETGTVNYGYTF.

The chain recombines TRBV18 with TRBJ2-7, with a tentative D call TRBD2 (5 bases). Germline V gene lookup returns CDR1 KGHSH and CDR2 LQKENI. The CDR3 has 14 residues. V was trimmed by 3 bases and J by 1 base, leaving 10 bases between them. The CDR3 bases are TGTGCCAGCTCACCCAGAGAGGGATCCTACGAGCAGTACTTC. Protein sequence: CASSPREGSYEQYF.

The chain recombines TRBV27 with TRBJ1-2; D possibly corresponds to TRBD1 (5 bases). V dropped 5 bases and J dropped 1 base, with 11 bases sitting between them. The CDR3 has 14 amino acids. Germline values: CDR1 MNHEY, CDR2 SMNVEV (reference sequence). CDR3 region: CASSPRDSNYGYTF. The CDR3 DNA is TGTGCCAGCAGTCCGCGAGACAGTAACTATGGCTACACCTTC.

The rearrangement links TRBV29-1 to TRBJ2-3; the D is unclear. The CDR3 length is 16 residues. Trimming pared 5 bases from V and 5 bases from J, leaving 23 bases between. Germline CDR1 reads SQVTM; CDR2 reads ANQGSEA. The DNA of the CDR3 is TGCAGCGTTTTAGGGTCGCGAACAAGGCTGGGAGATACGCAGTATTTT. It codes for CSVLGSRTRLGDTQYF.

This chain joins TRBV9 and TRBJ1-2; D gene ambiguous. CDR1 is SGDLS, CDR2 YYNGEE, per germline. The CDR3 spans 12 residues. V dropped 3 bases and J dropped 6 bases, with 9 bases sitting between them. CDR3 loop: CASSARVDGYTF. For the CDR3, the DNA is TGTGCCAGCAGCGCCCGGGTCGATGGCTACACCTTC.

DNA for the CDR3: TGTGCCAGCAGGAGGGGGCCAAACTATGGCTACACCTTC. Its protein product is CASRRGPNYGYTF. The chain couples TRBV7-9 to TRBJ1-2; TRBD1 agrees at 7 bases. V trimming: 6 bases; J trimming: 2 bases; junction bases outside the gene matches: 3. Germline CDR1 reads SEHNR; CDR2 reads FQNEAQ (reference sequence). CDR3 size: 13 residues.

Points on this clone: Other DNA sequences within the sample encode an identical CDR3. The CDR3 reads CSVTGTSGYEQYF. The CDR3 DNA follows: TGCAGCGTCACCGGGACTAGCGGTTACGAGCAGTACTTC. This rearrangement joins TRBV29-1 to TRBJ2-7; TRBD2 aligns across 11 bases. With V trimmed by 6 bases and J by 4 bases, 5 bases remained unmatched. The CDR3 runs 13 residues. Germline loops: CDR1 SQVTM, CDR2 ANQGSEA.

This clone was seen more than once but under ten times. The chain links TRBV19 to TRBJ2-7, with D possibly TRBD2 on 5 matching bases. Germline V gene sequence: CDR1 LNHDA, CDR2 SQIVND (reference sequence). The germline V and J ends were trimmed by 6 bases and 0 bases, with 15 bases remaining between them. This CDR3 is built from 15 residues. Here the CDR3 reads CASRPSGMSSYEQYF. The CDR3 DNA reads TGTGCCAGTAGACCTTCCGGGATGAGCTCCTACGAGCAGTACTTC. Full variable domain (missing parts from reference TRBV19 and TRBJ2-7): DGGITQSPKYLFRKEGQNVTLSCEQNLNHDAMYWYRQDPGQGLRLIYYSQIVNDFQKGDIAEGYSVSREKKESFPLTVTSAQKNPTAFYLCASRPSGMSSYEQYFGPGTRLTVT.

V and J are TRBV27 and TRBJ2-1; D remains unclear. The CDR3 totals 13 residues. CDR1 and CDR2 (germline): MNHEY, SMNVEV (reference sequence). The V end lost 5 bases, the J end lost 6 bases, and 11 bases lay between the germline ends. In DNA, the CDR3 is TGTGCCAGCAGTGAGAACAGAGCCAATGAGCAGTTCTTC. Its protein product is CASSENRANEQFF.

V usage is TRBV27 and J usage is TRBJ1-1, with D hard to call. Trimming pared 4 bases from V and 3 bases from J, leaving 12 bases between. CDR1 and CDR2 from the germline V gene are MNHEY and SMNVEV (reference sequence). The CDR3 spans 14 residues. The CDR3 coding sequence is TGTGCCAGCAGTTCCGCGCTAGTTCACACTGAAGCTTTCTTT. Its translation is CASSSALVHTEAFF.

CDR3 DNA: TGTGCCAGCACATCCGGGACTAACACAGATACGCAGTATTTT. Translating it yields CASTSGTNTDTQYF. The chain carries TRBV28 and TRBJ2-3; 7 nucleotides align to TRBD2. V was clipped by 7 bases and J by 2 bases; unmatched bases: 6. The germline CDR1 and CDR2 sequences are MDHEN and SYDVKM. This CDR3 contains 14 residues.

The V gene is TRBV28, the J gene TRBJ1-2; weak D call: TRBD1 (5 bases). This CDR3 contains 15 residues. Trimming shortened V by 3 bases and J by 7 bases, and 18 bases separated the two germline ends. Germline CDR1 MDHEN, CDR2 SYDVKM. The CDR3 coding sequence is TGTGCCAGCAGTTTGGGGCCTTGGGGGGTTAGTGGCTACACCTTC. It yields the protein CASSLGPWGVSGYTF.

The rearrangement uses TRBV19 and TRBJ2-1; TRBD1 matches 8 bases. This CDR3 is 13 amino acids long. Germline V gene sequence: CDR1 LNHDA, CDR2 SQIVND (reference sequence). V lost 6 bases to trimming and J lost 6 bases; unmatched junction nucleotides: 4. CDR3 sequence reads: CASRKTGVNEQFF. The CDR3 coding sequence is TGTGCCAGTAGAAAGACAGGGGTCAATGAGCAGTTCTTC.

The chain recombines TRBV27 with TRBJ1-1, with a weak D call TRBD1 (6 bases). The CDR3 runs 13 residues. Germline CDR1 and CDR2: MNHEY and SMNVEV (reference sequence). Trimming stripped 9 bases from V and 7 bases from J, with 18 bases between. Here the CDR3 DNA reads TGTGCCAGTTCCTGGGGGGGCTCGGGTGAAGCTTTCTTT. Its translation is CASSWGGSGEAFF.

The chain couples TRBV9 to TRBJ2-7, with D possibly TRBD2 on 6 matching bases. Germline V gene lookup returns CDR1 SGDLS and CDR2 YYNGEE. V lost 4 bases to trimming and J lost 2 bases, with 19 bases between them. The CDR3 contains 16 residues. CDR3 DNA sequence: TGTGCCAGCAGCTGGCGGGACGTTAGTCATACCTACGAGCAGTACTTC. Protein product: CASSWRDVSHTYEQYF.

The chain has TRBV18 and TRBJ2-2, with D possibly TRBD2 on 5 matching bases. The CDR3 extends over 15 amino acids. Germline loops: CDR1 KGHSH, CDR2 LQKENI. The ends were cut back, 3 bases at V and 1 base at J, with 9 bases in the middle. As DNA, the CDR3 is TGTGCCAGCTCACCCCCCGAGGGGAACACCGGGGAGCTGTTTTTT. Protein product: CASSPPEGNTGELFF.

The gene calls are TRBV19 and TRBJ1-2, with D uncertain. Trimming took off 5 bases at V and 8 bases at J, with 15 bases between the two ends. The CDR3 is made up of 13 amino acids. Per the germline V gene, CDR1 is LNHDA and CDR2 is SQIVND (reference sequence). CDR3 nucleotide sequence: TGTGCCAGTAGTGCCGGGCCCGCTAACGGCTACACCTTC. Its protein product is CASSAGPANGYTF.

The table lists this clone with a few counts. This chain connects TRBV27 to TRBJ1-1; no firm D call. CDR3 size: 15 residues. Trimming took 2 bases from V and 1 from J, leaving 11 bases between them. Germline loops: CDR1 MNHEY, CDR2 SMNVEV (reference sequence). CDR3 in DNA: TGTGCCAGCAGTTTAAGTCGGGCGGGGAACACTGAAGCTTTCTTT. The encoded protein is CASSLSRAGNTEAFF.

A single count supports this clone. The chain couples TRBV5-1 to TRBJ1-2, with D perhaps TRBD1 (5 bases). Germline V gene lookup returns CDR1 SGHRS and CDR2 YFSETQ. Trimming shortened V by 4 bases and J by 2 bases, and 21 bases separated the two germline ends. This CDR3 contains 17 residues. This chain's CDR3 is CASSTFPDRGRNYGYTF. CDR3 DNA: TGCGCCAGCAGCACCTTTCCCGACCGGGGACGGAACTATGGCTACACCTTC.

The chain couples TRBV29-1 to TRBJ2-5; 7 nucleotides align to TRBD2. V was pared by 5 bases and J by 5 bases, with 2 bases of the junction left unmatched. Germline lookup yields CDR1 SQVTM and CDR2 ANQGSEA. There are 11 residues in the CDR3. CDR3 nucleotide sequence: TGCAGCGTTCGGACTAGGGAGACCCAGTACTTC. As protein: CSVRTRETQYF.

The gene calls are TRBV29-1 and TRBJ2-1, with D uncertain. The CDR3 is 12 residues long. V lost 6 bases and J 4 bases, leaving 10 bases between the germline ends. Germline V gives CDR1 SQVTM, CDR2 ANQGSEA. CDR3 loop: CSVVDGYNEQFF. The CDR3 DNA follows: TGCAGCGTCGTCGACGGTTACAATGAGCAGTTCTTC.

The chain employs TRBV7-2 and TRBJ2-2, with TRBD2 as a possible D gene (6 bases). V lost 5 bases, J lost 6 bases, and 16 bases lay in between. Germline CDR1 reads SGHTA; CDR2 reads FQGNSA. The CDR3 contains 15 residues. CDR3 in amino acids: CASSESGLFPGELFF. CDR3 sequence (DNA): TGTGCCAGCAGCGAAAGCGGGCTCTTTCCCGGGGAGCTGTTTTTT.

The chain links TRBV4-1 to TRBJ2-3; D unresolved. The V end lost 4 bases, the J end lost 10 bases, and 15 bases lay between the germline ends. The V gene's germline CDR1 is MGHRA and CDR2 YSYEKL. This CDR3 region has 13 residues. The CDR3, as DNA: TGCGCCAGCAGCCGAGGCCCCTTTGAGGCGCAGTATTTT. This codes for CASSRGPFEAQYF.

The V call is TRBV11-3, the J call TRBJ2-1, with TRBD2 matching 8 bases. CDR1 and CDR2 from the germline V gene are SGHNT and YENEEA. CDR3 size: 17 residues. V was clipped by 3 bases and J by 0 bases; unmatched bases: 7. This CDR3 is CASSFGSGIRSYNEQFF. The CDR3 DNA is TGTGCCAGCAGCTTTGGTAGCGGGATACGCTCCTACAATGAGCAGTTCTTC. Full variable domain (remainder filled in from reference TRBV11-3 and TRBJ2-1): EAGVVQSPRYKIIEKKQPVAFWCNPISGHNTLYWYLQNLGQGPELLIRYENEEAVDDSQLPKDRFSAERLKGVDSTLKIQPAELGDSAVYLCASSFGSGIRSYNEQFFGPGTRLTVL.

CDR3 sequence: CASSPSGRAYNEQFF. CDR3 nucleotide sequence: TGTGCCAGCAGTCCTAGCGGGCGGGCCTACAATGAGCAGTTCTTC. The chain is built from TRBV27 and TRBJ2-1; 8 nucleotides align to TRBD2. Trimming removed 5 bases from V and 2 bases from J; junction bases left unmatched: 5. The germline V gene encodes CDR1 MNHEY and CDR2 SMNVEV (reference sequence). This CDR3 region has 15 residues.

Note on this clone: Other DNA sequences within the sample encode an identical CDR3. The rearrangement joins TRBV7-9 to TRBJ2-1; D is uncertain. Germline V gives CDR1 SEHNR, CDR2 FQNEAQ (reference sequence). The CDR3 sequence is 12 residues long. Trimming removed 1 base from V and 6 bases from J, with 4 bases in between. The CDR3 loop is CASSLVRNEQFF. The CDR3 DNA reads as TGTGCCAGCAGCTTAGTCCGCAATGAGCAGTTCTTC.

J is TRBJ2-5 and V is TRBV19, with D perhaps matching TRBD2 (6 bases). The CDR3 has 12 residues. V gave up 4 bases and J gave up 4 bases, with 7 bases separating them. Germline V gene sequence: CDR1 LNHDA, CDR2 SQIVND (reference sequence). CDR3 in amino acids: CASSRGGETQYF. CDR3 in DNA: TGTGCCAGTAGTAGGGGAGGAGAGACCCAGTACTTC.